This TCR beta chain was sequenced for a study of CD8 T cells in Susac syndrome. Study observations and caveats: That the number of individuals in its TCR sequencing and HLA analysis was relatively small was acknowledged by the study.

RNA in amounts of roughly 0.5 to 1 ug was reverse transcribed with random hexamers. The TCR beta CDR3 was amplified by immunoSEQ multiplex PCR across 54 Vbeta, 13 Jbeta. MiXCR was run by TCRdb on the immunoSEQ multiplex PCR reads, yielding one entry per CDR3 protein. The repertoire holds about 300,000 distinct CDR3 sequences, with almost 85% as singletons. As regards this clonotype: The target antigen is unknown.

The germline V gene has CDR1 MNHEY and CDR2 SMNVEV (reference sequence). CDR3 length: 15 residues. The V and J ends lost 7 bases and 0 bases respectively, with 13 bases between them. Sequencing of TCR beta was carried out in blood CD8+ and CD4+ T cells. This TCR derives from a human donor with multiple sclerosis. The chain employs TRBV27 and TRBJ2-1, with D unclear. Material for sequencing was CD8+ T cells from PBMCs. CDR3 amino acids: CASTPSPYSYNEQFF. For the CDR3, the DNA is TGTGCCAGCACCCCGTCGCCTTACTCCTACAATGAGCAGTTCTTC.